This passage covers 20 T cell receptor beta chains from one sample sequenced in a study of cytomegalovirus exposure and HLA in healthy donors (dated by TCRdb to 2016 to 2017). Receptor amplification or capture employed the immunoSEQ multiplex PCR assay. TCRdb mirrors the immuneACCESS table, restricted to in-frame sequences. Some clones are absent from its copies; in checked studies, under half trace to an unresolved V gene, and the reason for the others is unknown. The sample table shows around 130,000 clones, and over 75% are seen once. Of the sample, about 2.2% is held by the ten largest clones. Sample: PBMCs. Receptors originate from a woman in her twenties or thirties in good health and CMV-seronegative.

This sequence joins TRBV10-1 and TRBJ2-3, with 9 bases fitting TRBD2. Trimming took 1 base from V and 2 from J; bases not matched to a gene: 1. Germline loops: CDR1 WNHNN, CDR2 SYGVQD (reference sequence). The CDR3 sequence is 15 residues long. The CDR3 DNA sequence: TGCGCCAGCAGTGAGTTAGCGGGGGACACAGATACGCAGTATTTT. Translating it yields CASSELAGDTDTQYF.

The rearrangement uses TRBV6-5 and TRBJ2-3; TRBD2 aligns across 7 bases. The CDR3 is 16 amino acids. The ends lost 2 bases at V and 6 bases at J; junction bases unmatched: 11. CDR1 and CDR2 (germline): MNHEY, SVGAGI. CDR3 loop: CASSYPPRETADTQYF. CDR3 in DNA: TGTGCCAGCAGTTACCCGCCGCGGGAGACAGCGGATACGCAGTATTTT.

The chain links TRBV6-1 to TRBJ1-1; the D gene is possibly TRBD1 (5 bases). Between the trimmed V and J ends, which lost 3 bases and 5 bases, there was a span of 10 bases. The CDR3 spans 13 residues. From germline, CDR1 is MNHNS and CDR2 SASEGT. The CDR3, as DNA: TGTGCCAGCAGTGATAACGGGGGAACTGAAGCTTTCTTT. Translation gives CASSDNGGTEAFF.

The chain combines TRBV4-3 with TRBJ2-2; 8 bases fit TRBD1. V shed 0 bases and J 6 bases; nucleotides not matched to a gene: 9. This CDR3 has 17 residues. Looked up from germline, CDR1 is LGHNA and CDR2 is YSLEER. The DNA for the CDR3 is TGCGCCAGCAGCCAAGATGAACAGGGGGTCAGTGCCGGGGAGCTGTTTTTT. Protein: CASSQDEQGVSAGELFF.

The chain joins TRBV7-9 to TRBJ1-2; TRBD1 is a possible D gene (6 bases). Trimming stripped 1 base from V and 2 bases from J, with 14 bases between. The CDR3 length is 16 residues. In germline, CDR1 is SEHNR, CDR2 FQNEAQ (reference sequence). CDR3 in amino acids: CASSLVFGGQNYGYTF. The CDR3 bases are TGTGCCAGCAGCTTAGTTTTCGGGGGGCAAAACTATGGCTACACCTTC.

V gene TRBV7-2 combines with J gene TRBJ1-2; perhaps TRBD1 as D (6 bases). Germline values: CDR1 SGHTA, CDR2 FQGNSA. The CDR3 is 14 amino acids. The V end lost 3 bases, the J end lost 0 bases, and 8 bases lay between the germline ends. The CDR3 DNA reads as TGTGCCAGCAGCTTGGGACAATCTAACTATGGCTACACCTTC. As protein: CASSLGQSNYGYTF.

The V gene is TRBV7-2, the J gene TRBJ2-7, with a possible D match to TRBD1 (6 bases). The V end lost 5 bases, the J end lost 2 bases, and 13 bases lay between the germline ends. Germline V gene data show CDR1 as SGHTA and CDR2 as FQGNSA. The CDR3 contains 14 residues. The CDR3 nucleotides are TGTGCCAGCAGCATTTACAGGGCGGCCTACGAGCAGTACTTC. Its protein product is CASSIYRAAYEQYF.

This clone appeared a few times. V usage is TRBV19 and J usage is TRBJ1-4, with D perhaps TRBD1 (6 bases). CDR3 size: 12 residues. The germline CDR1 and CDR2 sequences are LNHDA and SQIVND (reference sequence). The germline V and J ends were trimmed by 5 bases and 8 bases, with 9 bases remaining between them. The CDR3 protein is CASSPDREKLFF. CDR3 nucleotides: TGTGCCAGTAGTCCGGACAGAGAAAAACTGTTTTTT.

The CDR3 region is CASSVGDRGTSGLPETQYF. The CDR3 DNA is TGTGCCAGCAGCGTCGGTGACCGTGGGACTAGCGGACTTCCAGAGACCCAGTACTTC. The chain uses TRBV9 and TRBJ2-5; 11 bases align to TRBD2. From germline, CDR1 is SGDLS and CDR2 YYNGEE. The CDR3 sequence is 19 residues long. V gave up 2 bases and J gave up 4 bases; unmatched junction bases: 16.

The CDR3 coding sequence is TGTGCCTGGAGTGCCGGGACAGGCTCTGGAAACACCATATATTTT. Translation: CAWSAGTGSGNTIYF. The chain is built from TRBV30 and TRBJ1-3, with 8 bases lining up with TRBD1. Trimming took 1 base from V and 0 from J; bases not matched to a gene: 2. Germline CDR1 reads GTSNPN; CDR2 reads SVGIG (reference sequence). This CDR3 contains 15 residues.

This clone was found once. This chain links TRBV29-1 with TRBJ1-2; 9 nucleotides match TRBD1. The junction had 7 bases not matched to a gene; V was cut back by 5 bases and J by 6 bases. This CDR3 region has 13 residues. Germline loops: CDR1 SQVTM, CDR2 ANQGSEA. The CDR3 sequence: CSVIRQGGDGYTF. CDR3 sequence (DNA): TGCAGCGTTATTAGACAGGGGGGGGATGGCTACACCTTC.

The chain uses TRBV5-4 and TRBJ2-7; D is possibly TRBD1 (5 bases). Germline values: CDR1 SGHNT, CDR2 YYREEE (reference sequence). With 2 bases removed from V and 5 bases from J, the gap between germline ends came to 14 bases. The CDR3 totals 14 residues. The CDR3, as DNA: TGTGCCAGCAGCTTCGAAGGGGTAAGGAACGAGCAGTACTTC. It specifies CASSFEGVRNEQYF.

This clone was seen at least ten times. The V and J genes are TRBV6-4 and TRBJ2-1; 9 bases fit TRBD1. The CDR3 totals 14 residues. Germline loops: CDR1 MRHNA, CDR2 SNTAGT. Trimming at V came to 6 bases and at J to 4 bases, leaving 4 bases not matched to a gene. CDR3 DNA: TGTGCCAGCAGCGACAGGGGGGGGTACAATGAGCAGTTCTTC. Residues: CASSDRGGYNEQFF.

The rearrangement joins TRBV7-2 to TRBJ2-5; 7 bases line up with TRBD2. V lost 1 base to trimming and J lost 4 bases; unmatched junction nucleotides: 3. The CDR3 is made up of 14 amino acids. CDR1 and CDR2 (germline): SGHTA, FQGNSA. The CDR3 reads CASSLGGGGETQYF. The CDR3 bases are TGTGCCAGCAGCTTAGGGGGCGGGGGAGAGACCCAGTACTTC.

The chain has TRBV30 and TRBJ1-2; D not resolved. This CDR3 is 17 amino acids long. Germline loops: CDR1 GTSNPN, CDR2 SVGIG (reference sequence). Trimming pared 0 bases from V and 5 bases from J, leaving 22 bases between. CDR3 amino acids: CAWSVRGLNPRQYGYTF. DNA for the CDR3: TGTGCCTGGAGTGTACGTGGGCTAAACCCCCGACAATATGGCTACACCTTC.

The chain employs TRBV30 and TRBJ2-7; 7 bases are shared with TRBD1. The CDR3 totals 14 residues. The germline V gene has CDR1 GTSNPN and CDR2 SVGIG (reference sequence). V was pared by 2 bases and J by 1 base, with 5 bases of the junction left unmatched. The CDR3 nucleotides are TGTGCCTGGAGTCTAGGGGGCACGTCCTACGAGCAGTACTTC. It is translated as CAWSLGGTSYEQYF.

Note on this clone: Other DNA sequences from this sample encode an identical CDR3 as well. This sequence joins TRBV5-1 and TRBJ2-5, with 11 positions matching TRBD2. Germline assignment: CDR1 SGHRS and CDR2 YFSETQ. This CDR3 region has 16 residues. V shed 2 bases, J shed 1 base, and the junction held 4 bases outside the gene matches. The CDR3 DNA follows: TGCGCCAGCAGCTTAGGGCTAGCGGGGGGCCAAGAGACCCAGTACTTC. This translates into CASSLGLAGGQETQYF.

The CDR3: CASSWKLRGDTEAFF. CDR3 nucleotides: TGTGCCAGCAGTTGGAAACTCCGGGGTGACACTGAAGCTTTCTTT. The chain combines TRBV27 with TRBJ1-1; D remains ambiguous. The CDR3 covers 15 residues. Per the germline V gene, CDR1 is MNHEY and CDR2 is SMNVEV (reference sequence). The V gene lost 4 bases and the J gene lost 3 bases, with 15 bases spanning the gap.

CDR3 DNA sequence: TGTGCCAGTACCCGCGGGACAGGGGCTAACTATGGCTACACCTTC. As protein: CASTRGTGANYGYTF. The chain recombines TRBV19 with TRBJ1-2, with 10 bases fitting TRBD1. Germline V gene lookup returns CDR1 LNHDA and CDR2 SQIVND (reference sequence). CDR3 size: 15 residues. With V trimmed by 7 bases and J by 0 bases, 5 bases remained unmatched.

The rearrangement joins TRBV7-2 to TRBJ2-3; the D is unclear. V was trimmed by 3 bases and J by 5 bases, leaving 12 bases between them. The CDR3 length is 14 residues. In germline, CDR1 is SGHTA, CDR2 FQGNSA. The DNA of the CDR3 is TGTGCCAGCAGCTTTCGTGGGCAGCAAGATACGCAGTATTTT. It translates to CASSFRGQQDTQYF.